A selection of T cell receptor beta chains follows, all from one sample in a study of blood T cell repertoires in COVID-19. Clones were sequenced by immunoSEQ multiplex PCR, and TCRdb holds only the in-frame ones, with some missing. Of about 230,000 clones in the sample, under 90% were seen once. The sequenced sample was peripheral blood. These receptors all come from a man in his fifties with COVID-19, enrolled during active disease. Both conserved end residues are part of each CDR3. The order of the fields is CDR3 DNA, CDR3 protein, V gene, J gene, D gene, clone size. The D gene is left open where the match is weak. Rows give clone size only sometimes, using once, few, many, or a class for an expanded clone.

TGTGCCAGCAGTCTAGAGTCGACAGCAAACTATGGCTACACCTTC	CASSLESTANYGYTF	TRBV27	TRBJ1-2	NA	once
TGTGCCAGTAGTATGTCCCTAGCGGGGGGCCGCTACGAGCAGTACTTC	CASSMSLAGGRYEQYF	TRBV19	TRBJ2-7	TRBD2	NA
TGTGCCAGCAGTCCCCCCTCCTTAGCGGGAGGTACCTACGAGCAGTACTTC	CASSPPSLAGGTYEQYF	TRBV27	TRBJ2-7	TRBD2	NA
TGTGCCAGCAGCTTAGGTCCGGTTGAGCCCCAGCATTTT	CASSLGPVEPQHF	TRBV7-2	TRBJ1-5	NA	NA
TGTGCCAGTAGTATCCTACAGGGGATCGGGGGCAATGAGCAGTTCTTC	CASSILQGIGGNEQFF	TRBV19	TRBJ2-1	NA	NA
TGTGCCAGCATTTCGCGGGACTTGGGCACAGATACGCAGTATTTT	CASISRDLGTDTQYF	TRBV27	TRBJ2-3	NA	once
TGCAGCGTTGTAGGGGGCCGATTCCCGCAGCTTCAAGAGACCCAGTACTTC	CSVVGGRFPQLQETQYF	TRBV29-1	TRBJ2-5	TRBD1	once
TGTGCCAGCAGTGAAGTCGGGACAGCGCAATCAGAAGCTTTCTTT	CASSEVGTAQSEAFF	TRBV6-1	TRBJ1-1	TRBD1	NA
TGTGCCAGCAGTACCCCTAGCGGGGGGGAGGCCGGGGAGCTGTTTTTT	CASSTPSGGEAGELFF	TRBV28	TRBJ2-2	TRBD2	once
TGTGCCAGCAGCCAATGGCTAGCGGGCGGCAATGAGCAGTTCTTC	CASSQWLAGGNEQFF	TRBV3-1/TRBV3-2	TRBJ2-1	TRBD2	NA
TGTGCCAGCAGCCAAGAGGCTAGCGGGAGTTTAGCAGATACGCAGTATTTT	CASSQEASGSLADTQYF	TRBV4-2	TRBJ2-3	TRBD2	NA
TGTGCCAGCAGCGTTTACAGCGGGAGCTACACCTTC	CASSVYSGSYTF	TRBV9	TRBJ1-2	NA	NA
TGTGCCGAAGTAAGCAGGGGGCGGTGGAACACCTTC	CAEVSRGRWNTF	TRBV6-8	TRBJ1-2	TRBD1	NA
TGTGCCAGCAGCTTAGATCCTAGCGGGAATCAGTTCTTC	CASSLDPSGNQFF	TRBV7-2	TRBJ2-1	TRBD2	NA
TGTGCCAGCAGTAGACAGGACCATTACGAGCAGTACTTC	CASSRQDHYEQYF	TRBV5-6	TRBJ2-7	NA	NA
TGTGCCAGCAGTGAAGCGCCTAAGGGGTGGTCCGGGGAGCTGTTTTTT	CASSEAPKGWSGELFF	TRBV6-1	TRBJ2-2	NA	NA
TGCGCCAGCAGCTGGGGGCAGGTTGGGCCCGGGGAGCTGTTTTTT	CASSWGQVGPGELFF	TRBV5-1	TRBJ2-2	NA	NA
TGCGCCAGCAGTCGCGGGGTAGCGGTATACGAGCAGTACTTC	CASSRGVAVYEQYF	TRBV10-1	TRBJ2-7	NA	NA
TGTGCCAGCAGCCGGGGACAGGGGGATCTTCAGCCCCAGCATTTT	CASSRGQGDLQPQHF	TRBV7-9	TRBJ1-5	TRBD1	NA
TGTGCCAGCAGCCAAGACGCCCGGGTGGCTGAAGCTTTCTTT	CASSQDARVAEAFF	TRBV3-1/TRBV3-2	TRBJ1-1	NA	NA
TGTGCCAGCAGCTTTATGGCAGGAAACAATGAAAAACTGTTTTTT	CASSFMAGNNEKLFF	TRBV28	TRBJ1-4	NA	once
TGTGCCAGTAGTGGGACAGAACAAGAGACCCAGTACTTC	CASSGTEQETQYF	TRBV19	TRBJ2-5	TRBD1	NA
TGCGCCAGCAGCCAGCTCGGGACAGGGGGCTATGGCTACACCTTC	CASSQLGTGGYGYTF	TRBV4-3	TRBJ1-2	TRBD1	NA
TGTGCCAGCAGTTACTCGCAGGGCAATCAGCCCCAGCATTTT	CASSYSQGNQPQHF	TRBV6-2/TRBV6-3	TRBJ1-5	NA	NA
TGTGCCAGCCCAGCAGGGAAGTCTAAATACAATGAGCAGTTCTTC	CASPAGKSKYNEQFF	TRBV7-9	TRBJ2-1	NA	NA
TGTGCCAGTAGTATTGAAGCGGCGGGTAGGGAGACCCAGTACTTC	CASSIEAAGRETQYF	TRBV19	TRBJ2-5	NA	NA
TGTGCCAGCACCCCCCCTCTTTACAATGAGCAGTTCTTC	CASTPPLYNEQFF	TRBV13	TRBJ2-1	NA	NA
TGTGCCAGCAGTCCGACAGGGCTTGACGAAAAACTGTTTTTT	CASSPTGLDEKLFF	TRBV28	TRBJ1-4	TRBD1	NA
TGTGCCAGTAGTATTTCCAGGAATGAAAAACTGTTTTTT	CASSISRNEKLFF	TRBV19	TRBJ1-4	NA	NA
TGTGCCAGCAGCTTAGGGATACAGGGCGCAAACACCATATATTTT	CASSLGIQGANTIYF	TRBV11-2	TRBJ1-3	NA	NA
TGTGCCAGCAGCTTAGCGCCAGGGAACTACAATGAGCAGTTCTTC	CASSLAPGNYNEQFF	TRBV7-2	TRBJ2-1	NA	NA
TGTGCCAGCAGTGAATATGCGGGGACTAGGTCCTACAATGAGCAGTTCTTC	CASSEYAGTRSYNEQFF	TRBV6-1	TRBJ2-1	TRBD2	NA
TGTGCCAGCTTCCAGCAGGGGGGTGGTGATTATGGCTACACCTTC	CASFQQGGGDYGYTF	TRBV7-2	TRBJ1-2	TRBD1	NA
TGTGCCAGCTCAAGCGGCACGGGACAGTCCTATGGCTACACCTTC	CASSSGTGQSYGYTF	TRBV18	TRBJ1-2	TRBD1	NA
TGTGCCAGTAGTCCCCCCGGGAGTAGCAATCAGCCCCAGCATTTT	CASSPPGSSNQPQHF	TRBV19	TRBJ1-5	NA	few
TGTGCCACCAGTGAGCCCGGGACAGGGGCCGGGGCTTTCTTT	CATSEPGTGAGAFF	TRBV24-1	TRBJ1-1	TRBD1	once
TGTGCCAGCAGCCAAGACAGGGTCGCAGATACGCAGTATTTT	CASSQDRVADTQYF	TRBV4-2	TRBJ2-3	NA	NA
TGTGCCAGCCGCCGTCCCGGCGGAGGGAACACTGAAGCTTTCTTT	CASRRPGGGNTEAFF	TRBV6-5	TRBJ1-1	NA	NA
TGTGCCACCAGCAGAGCCCCCCAGGGCCCAGGGGAGACCCAGTACTTC	CATSRAPQGPGETQYF	TRBV15	TRBJ2-5	NA	NA
TGTGCCAGCAGTAACGACAGATACAATCAGCCCCAGCATTTT	CASSNDRYNQPQHF	TRBV27	TRBJ1-5	NA	once
TGTGCCAGTAGTATCCTGCAGGGCTACTATGGCTACACCTTC	CASSILQGYYGYTF	TRBV19	TRBJ1-2	NA	NA
TGTGCCTGGAGTGTACAAAACACCGGGGAGCTGTTTTTT	CAWSVQNTGELFF	TRBV30	TRBJ2-2	NA	NA
TGCGCCAGCAGGGTAAGCGGGGGGTCGCGAGAGCAGTTCTTC	CASRVSGGSREQFF	TRBV4-1	TRBJ2-1	TRBD2	NA
TGTGCCAGCAGCGATGGACAGGGGAGGGGTGAGCAGTTCTTC	CASSDGQGRGEQFF	TRBV25-1	TRBJ2-1	TRBD1	NA
TGTGCCAGCTCACCAAACGGACAGGCTCTAGATCAGCCCCAGCATTTT	CASSPNGQALDQPQHF	TRBV18	TRBJ1-5	TRBD1	NA
TGTGCCAGCAGCTTATTTGCGGGAGGGGGACATGAGCAGTTCTTC	CASSLFAGGGHEQFF	TRBV7-2	TRBJ2-1	TRBD2	NA
TGTGCCAGCAGCAAGACCGGGACAGGGAGGGGCTACACCTTC	CASSKTGTGRGYTF	TRBV7-3	TRBJ1-2	TRBD1	NA
TGTGCCAGCAGCCTCCTCAACAGGGGCGAAGAGACCCAGTACTTC	CASSLLNRGEETQYF	TRBV5-4	TRBJ2-5	TRBD1	NA
TGTGCCAGCAGTGCCGGAGCCTACGAGCAGTACTTC	CASSAGAYEQYF	TRBV12-3/TRBV12-4	TRBJ2-7	NA	NA
TGCGCCAGCAGCCCCTCGGTCCAAGGGGGGGCAAGCTCCTACGAGCAGTACTTC	CASSPSVQGGASSYEQYF	TRBV5-1	TRBJ2-7	NA	NA
TGTGCCAGCAGTTTAACAGGGTATATCACTGAAGCTTTCTTT	CASSLTGYITEAFF	TRBV6-6	TRBJ1-1	NA	NA
TGCGCCAGCAGCAAGCGCTCCGATTCGCGCGTCACCGGGGAGCTGTTTTTT	CASSKRSDSRVTGELFF	TRBV4-3	TRBJ2-2	NA	NA